Given below is one TCR beta chain in context. Its antigen is currently unknown. These data come from a study of PD-L1 blockade in urothelial cancer. Across the whole study: Patients' histories included 0 to 3 prior chemotherapy regimens. Analyzed time points were 3 weeks (second dose) and 6 weeks after therapy began. General study results and limits: Tumor-associated clones in blood expanded more at 3 weeks in durable-benefit patients.

Sample time point: peripheral blood 6 weeks after treatment start. The data were produced by immunoSEQ multiplex PCR, yet TCRdb's version contains in-frame clones alone and is incomplete. Here the sample spans some 120,000 clones, around 89% being singletons. The CDR3 covers 17 residues. Per the germline V gene, CDR1 is LNHDA and CDR2 is SQIVND (reference sequence). J gave up 4 bases and V 5 bases, and 7 bases lay outside the gene matches. This chain connects TRBV19 to TRBJ2-4; 14 positions match TRBD2. The origin of this receptor is a man aged 60 to 75 with urothelial cancer. The sample consisted of PBMCs, taken around atezolizumab (anti-PD-L1) treatment. The CDR3 region has the DNA TGTGCCAGTAGTCCGCGGACTAGCGGGGGGCATAAAAACATTCAGTACTTC. It codes for CASSPRTSGGHKNIQYF.